The 21 T cell receptor beta chains given below trace back to one sample, sequenced in a study of cytomegalovirus exposure and HLA in healthy donors. The PCR contained 60 Vbeta and 13 Jbeta primers. TCRdb keeps only in-frame clones here, not all; method: immunoSEQ multiplex PCR. The sample has 150,000 to 200,000 clones, over 75% seen once; the top ten hold about 2.2%. Material for sequencing was PBMCs. The source is a male donor in good health and CMV-seronegative.

The chain couples TRBV6-6 to TRBJ2-7; TRBD1 agrees at 8 bases. There are 12 residues in the CDR3. Germline loops: CDR1 MNHNY, CDR2 SVGAGI (reference sequence). Trimming took 5 bases from V and 9 from J; bases not matched to a gene: 6. The CDR3 DNA sequence: TGTGCCAGCAGTCAAGGACAGGGAGTGCAGTACTTC. It is translated as CASSQGQGVQYF.

V gene TRBV27 combines with J gene TRBJ2-5, with 9 bases fitting TRBD2. The germline CDR1 and CDR2 sequences are MNHEY and SMNVEV (reference sequence). The CDR3 has 15 amino acids. Trimming cost V 1 base and J 4 bases; bases outside gene matches: 4. CDR3 DNA sequence: TGTGCCAGCAGTTTATTAGCGGGGGCCGGAGAGACCCAGTACTTC. It encodes CASSLLAGAGETQYF.

This sequence joins TRBV30 and TRBJ2-5; weak D call: TRBD1 (5 bases). The CDR3 consists of 12 residues. V lost 2 bases and J lost 4, with 8 bases in between. Germline V lookup: CDR1 GTSNPN, CDR2 SVGIG (reference sequence). CDR3 sequence: CAWSRGSETQYF. The CDR3 bases are TGTGCCTGGAGTAGGGGATCAGAGACCCAGTACTTC.

The genes are TRBV15 and TRBJ2-7; the D is unclear. The CDR3 has 13 residues. Trimming removed 0 bases from V and 6 bases from J, with 9 bases in between. Germline V gives CDR1 LNHNV, CDR2 YYDKDF (reference sequence). The CDR3: CATSRDFGFEQYF. The CDR3, as DNA: TGTGCCACCAGCAGAGATTTCGGGTTCGAGCAGTACTTC.

A remark on this clone: Additional DNA sequences in this sample encode the identical CDR3. The chain has TRBV5-1 and TRBJ1-4; no definite D call. Trimming took 0 bases from V and 0 from J, leaving 3 bases between them. CDR1 is SGHRS and CDR2 is YFSETQ in the germline V gene. CDR3 length: 14 residues. The CDR3 nucleotides read TGCGCCAGCAGCTTGGGAGCAACTAATGAAAAACTGTTTTTT. Protein product: CASSLGATNEKLFF. Complete variable domain (other parts from reference TRBV5-1 and TRBJ1-4): KAGVTQTPRYLIKTRGQQVTLSCSPISGHRSVSWYQQTPGQGLQFLFEYFSETQRNKGNFPGRFSGRQFSNSRSEMNVSTLELGDSALYLCASSLGATNEKLFFGSGTQLSVL.

The V call is TRBV5-8, the J call TRBJ2-2; 9 bases match TRBD1. Unmatched junction bases numbered 8, after V lost 5 bases and J lost 3 bases. Germline lookup yields CDR1 SGHTS and CDR2 YDEGEE. The CDR3 contains 16 residues. The CDR3 is CASRPYRDRDTGELFF. CDR3 DNA sequence: TGTGCCAGCAGACCGTACCGGGACAGGGACACCGGGGAGCTGTTTTTT. Using reference TRBV5-8 and TRBJ2-2 for the parts outside the CDR3, the full variable domain is EAGVTQSPTHLIKTRGQQATLRCSPISGHTSVYWYQQALGLGLQFLLWYDEGEERNRGNFPPRFSGRQFPNYSSELNVNALELEDSALYLCASRPYRDRDTGELFFGEGSRLTVL.

The chain links TRBV5-4 to TRBJ1-5; D gene ambiguous. This CDR3 comprises 15 residues. Trimming stripped 3 bases from V and 3 bases from J, with 13 bases between. Germline-derived CDR1 and CDR2 are SGHNT and YYREEE (reference sequence). The CDR3 loop reads CASSWGGGDNQPQHF. The CDR3 DNA is TGTGCCAGCAGCTGGGGAGGTGGAGACAATCAGCCCCAGCATTTT.

The chain recombines TRBV29-1 with TRBJ1-4; D gene ambiguous. The V and J ends lost 4 bases and 7 bases respectively, with 7 bases between them. The CDR3 consists of 11 residues. Germline assignment: CDR1 SQVTM and CDR2 ANQGSEA. This CDR3 is CSVVISEKLFF. CDR3 DNA: TGCAGCGTTGTAATTAGTGAAAAACTGTTTTTT.

The rearrangement links TRBV7-8 to TRBJ1-4; 7 nucleotides match TRBD1. Germline V CDR1 and CDR2: SGHVS, FQNEAQ. The CDR3 spans 14 residues. The ends lost 5 bases at V and 8 bases at J; junction bases unmatched: 8. The CDR3 loop is CASSGGQPAEKLFF. In nucleotides, the CDR3 is TGTGCCAGCAGCGGGGGACAGCCCGCAGAAAAACTGTTTTTT. The full variable domain, rest sourced from reference TRBV7-8 and TRBJ1-4, is GAGVSQSPRYKVAKRGQDVALRCDPISGHVSLFWYQQALGQGPEFLTYFQNEAQLDKSGLPSDRFFAERPEGSVSTLKIQRTQQEDSAVYLCASSGGQPAEKLFFGSGTQLSVL.

At least ten counts were recorded for this clone. The rearrangement joins TRBV5-8 to TRBJ1-3; D possibly corresponds to TRBD1 (5 bases). V was trimmed by 4 bases and J by 3 bases, leaving 11 bases between them. Germline loops: CDR1 SGHTS, CDR2 YDEGEE. The CDR3 runs 14 residues. CDR3 nucleotides: TGTGCCAGCAGCCTCCGGGGACTTGGAAACACCATATATTTT. Its protein product is CASSLRGLGNTIYF. Supplemented by reference TRBV5-8 and TRBJ1-3, the full variable domain reads EAGVTQSPTHLIKTRGQQATLRCSPISGHTSVYWYQQALGLGLQFLLWYDEGEERNRGNFPPRFSGRQFPNYSSELNVNALELEDSALYLCASSLRGLGNTIYFGEGSWLTVV.

V and J are TRBV5-1 and TRBJ1-1, with D perhaps matching TRBD1 (5 bases). V was pared by 3 bases and J by 1 base, with 7 bases between. Germline CDR1 and CDR2: SGHRS and YFSETQ. The CDR3 contains 13 residues. The CDR3 nucleotides read TGCGCCAGCAGCTCACAGGCGAACACTGAAGCTTTCTTT. Its protein is CASSSQANTEAFF.

This clone has just a few counts. This chain uses TRBV4-3 with TRBJ1-4, with 9 bases matching TRBD1. Germline values: CDR1 LGHNA, CDR2 YSLEER. After removal of 4 bases from V and 7 bases from J, the junction contained 7 bases not matched to a gene. The length of the CDR3 is 15 residues. CDR3 nucleotide sequence: TGCGCCAGCAGCCCCCCGGGACAGGGTTCTGAAAAACTGTTTTTT. It codes for CASSPPGQGSEKLFF.

The J gene is TRBJ2-7, the V gene TRBV6-5; 7 bases fit TRBD1. The CDR3 is 15 amino acids. Germline lookup yields CDR1 MNHEY and CDR2 SVGAGI. V was clipped by 5 bases and J by 2 bases; unmatched bases: 9. The chain's CDR3 is CASSGHRGSAYEQYF. CDR3 sequence (DNA): TGTGCCAGCAGTGGACACAGGGGTTCGGCCTACGAGCAGTACTTC.

V usage is TRBV7-9 and J usage is TRBJ1-3, with no clear D. This CDR3 comprises 15 residues. The V and J ends lost 3 bases and 1 base respectively, with 10 bases between them. Germline loops: CDR1 SEHNR, CDR2 FQNEAQ (reference sequence). The CDR3 loop is CASSFQTGSGNTIYF. For the CDR3, the DNA is TGTGCCAGCAGCTTTCAGACTGGGTCTGGAAACACCATATATTTT.

This chain uses TRBV10-3 with TRBJ2-1, with 8 bases identical to TRBD2. Germline-derived CDR1 and CDR2 are ENHRY and SYGVKD. With V trimmed by 5 bases and J by 0 bases, 15 bases remained unmatched. CDR3 length: 19 residues. CDR3 amino acids: CAISMGQRGGLSSYNEQFF. The CDR3 nucleotides read TGTGCCATCAGTATGGGCCAACGGGGGGGCTTGAGCTCCTACAATGAGCAGTTCTTC.

The chain links TRBV9 to TRBJ2-6, with 7 nucleotides matching TRBD1. The length of the CDR3 is 15 residues. The J segment lost 0 bases and the V segment lost 4 bases, leaving 1 base of the junction unmatched. From germline, CDR1 is SGDLS and CDR2 YYNGEE. CDR3 nucleotide sequence: TGTGCCAGCAGCCGACAGGGCTCTGGGGCCAACGTCCTGACTTTC. Amino acid sequence: CASSRQGSGANVLTF.

CDR3 sequence reads: CASRLQGPSGNTIYF. The CDR3 DNA sequence: TGTGCCAGCAGGCTACAGGGACCTTCTGGAAACACCATATATTTT. This chain connects TRBV6-6 to TRBJ1-3, with TRBD1 as a possible D gene (6 bases). The ends were cut back, 6 bases at V and 1 base at J, with 13 bases in the middle. Per the germline V gene, CDR1 is MNHNY and CDR2 is SVGAGI (reference sequence). The CDR3 contains 15 residues.

The rearrangement links TRBV7-2 to TRBJ2-2; D unclear. There are 12 residues in the CDR3. Germline V CDR1 and CDR2: SGHTA, FQGNSA. The germline V and J ends were trimmed by 4 bases and 7 bases, with 7 bases remaining between them. CDR3 nucleotide sequence: TGTGCCAGCAGCTCTGTCAGCGGGGAGCTGTTTTTT. As protein: CASSSVSGELFF. Looking up the rest from reference TRBV7-2 and TRBJ2-2 gives the full variable domain: GAGVSQSPSNKVTEKGKDVELRCDPISGHTALYWYRQSLGQGLEFLIYFQGNSAPDKSGLPSDRFSAERTGGSVSTLTIQRTQQEDSAVYLCASSSVSGELFFGEGSRLTVL.

This clone appeared a single time. This chain uses TRBV4-1 with TRBJ1-6, with 8 positions matching TRBD1. With V trimmed by 6 bases and J by 7 bases, 5 bases remained unmatched. CDR1 is MGHRA, CDR2 YSYEKL, per germline. The CDR3 is made up of 14 amino acids. The chain's CDR3 is CASRPGQANSPLHF. The CDR3 bases are TGCGCCAGCAGGCCGGGACAGGCAAATTCACCCCTCCACTTT.

The chain couples TRBV30 to TRBJ1-2; D is ambiguous. Germline-derived CDR1 and CDR2 are GTSNPN and SVGIG (reference sequence). The germline V and J ends were trimmed by 7 bases and 4 bases, with 10 bases remaining between them. This CDR3 is 11 amino acids long. CDR3: CASSSPYGYTF. The DNA for the CDR3 is TGTGCCTCTTCGTCCCCCTATGGCTACACCTTC.

The chain carries TRBV7-8 and TRBJ2-7; the D gene is possibly TRBD2 (6 bases). The CDR3 is made up of 14 amino acids. V was pared by 5 bases and J by 3 bases, with 14 bases between. Germline V CDR1 and CDR2: SGHVS, FQNEAQ. The CDR3 coding sequence is TGTGCCAGCAGCCCGGGGGTCCAACTCTACGAGCAGTACTTC. The encoded protein is CASSPGVQLYEQYF.